Each of the 11 T cell receptor beta chains below was sequenced from the same sample in a study of neoadjuvant anti-PD-1 for oral cavity cancer. Time point reported: after neoadjuvant nivolumab, at surgical resection. Libraries were prepared by immunoSEQ multiplex PCR; TCRdb keeps only in-frame clonotypes and omits some of them. Of approximately 42,000 clones detected, 60% to 80% appear once; the ten largest clones hold 4% to 5.5%. The sample here was PBMCs, taken after nivolumab (anti-PD-1) treatment. The receptors originated from a person between 40 and 80 years old with oral cavity squamous cell carcinoma.

The rearrangement joins TRBV6-4 to TRBJ2-7; possible D gene TRBD2, 5 bases. This CDR3 contains 21 residues. V dropped 2 bases and J dropped 4 bases, with 33 bases sitting between them. The V gene's germline CDR1 is MRHNA and CDR2 SNTAGT. The CDR3 bases are TGTGCCAGCAGTGACAGAGGGCGCGCGGATTTACTTACCACAATCCGGTACGAGCAGTACTTC. As protein: CASSDRGRADLLTTIRYEQYF.

This clone was seen a handful of times. This chain connects TRBV11-2 to TRBJ1-2, with TRBD1 as a possible D gene (5 bases). Trimming stripped 5 bases from V and 7 bases from J, with 26 bases between. This CDR3 has 17 amino acids. CDR1 and CDR2 from the germline V gene are SGHAT and FQNNGV. The CDR3 DNA sequence: TGTGCCAGCAGCATCCCACTAAAGCGGGGGGAAAGGACTGGCTACACCTTC. It yields the protein CASSIPLKRGERTGYTF.

The chain joins TRBV7-8 to TRBJ2-2; 9 bases agree with TRBD2. Germline trimming cut 5 bases from V and 2 bases from J; bases unmatched to any gene: 12. There are 18 residues in the CDR3. Germline V lookup: CDR1 SGHVS, CDR2 FQNEAQ. The DNA for the CDR3 is TGTGCCAGCAGCCCTTCGGGTAGCGGGGGAGTTAACACCGGGGAGCTGTTTTTT. As protein: CASSPSGSGGVNTGELFF.

The gene calls are TRBV2 and TRBJ1-6; D remains unclear. This CDR3 has 16 residues. Germline V CDR1 and CDR2: SNHLY, FYNNEI. Trimming stripped 0 bases from V and 7 bases from J, with 13 bases between. The CDR3 DNA sequence: TGTGCCAGCAGTGAAGCGCTCCCAAAGGCGAATTCACCCCTCCACTTT. Its protein is CASSEALPKANSPLHF.

For the CDR3, the DNA is TGTGCCAGCAGCAAAAAGGGCAGGGAAGGCCATCAGCCCCAGCATTTT. It codes for CASSKKGREGHQPQHF. The chain links TRBV21-1 to TRBJ1-5; no check of the table's D call, TRBD1, against the DNA was made. TRBV21-1 is a known pseudogene. The CDR3 has 16 amino acids.

The chain employs TRBV6-6 and TRBJ1-5; D remains ambiguous. Trimming left V 3 bases short and J 2 bases short, with 2 bases between. Germline CDR1 MNHNY, CDR2 SVGAGI (reference sequence). The CDR3 is 12 amino acids. CDR3 protein: CASSYRNQPQHF. The CDR3 bases are TGTGCCAGCAGTTATCGCAATCAGCCCCAGCATTTT.

V usage is TRBV11-2 and J usage is TRBJ1-2; no clear D. Trimming cost V 6 bases and J 2 bases, with 13 bases left between them. From germline, CDR1 is SGHAT and CDR2 FQNNGV. The CDR3 is 14 residues long. The CDR3 DNA follows: TGTGCCAGCAGTCCTATTGGGTCCAACTATGGCTACACCTTC. Its translation is CASSPIGSNYGYTF.

This rearrangement joins TRBV5-6 to TRBJ1-2; 12 nucleotides align to TRBD1. This CDR3 contains 16 residues. Unmatched junction bases numbered 12, after V lost 4 bases and J lost 8 bases. Germline V gene data show CDR1 as SGHDT and CDR2 as YYEEEE. In DNA form, the CDR3 reads TGTGCCAGCAGCCCACTCCAAGGGACAGGGGGCGGCGGCTACACCTTC. Amino acids: CASSPLQGTGGGGYTF. Supplemented by reference TRBV5-6 and TRBJ1-2, the full variable domain reads DAGVTQSPTHLIKTRGQQVTLRCSPKSGHDTVSWYQQALGQGPQFIFQYYEEEERQRGNFPDRFSGHQFPNYSSELNVNALLLGDSALYLCASSPLQGTGGGGYTFGSGTRLTVV.

The rearrangement joins TRBV20-1 to TRBJ1-1; no firm D call. V was cut by 4 bases and J by 5 bases, with 5 bases left in between. Germline V lookup: CDR1 DFQATT, CDR2 SNEGSKA (reference sequence). The CDR3 contains 10 residues. The CDR3 protein is CSATDTEAFF. Written as DNA, the CDR3 is TGCAGTGCTACCGATACTGAAGCTTTCTTT.

The genes are TRBV28 and TRBJ2-7; D may be TRBD2 (5 bases). Trimming stripped 6 bases from V and 2 bases from J, with 23 bases between. CDR3 length: 17 amino acids. From germline, CDR1 is MDHEN and CDR2 SYDVKM. CDR3 amino acids: CASSVPSRWESPYEQYF. In nucleotides, the CDR3 is TGTGCCAGCAGCGTACCCTCAAGGTGGGAGAGTCCCTACGAGCAGTACTTC.

The chain has TRBV19 and TRBJ1-1; 12 bases agree with TRBD1. Germline loops: CDR1 LNHDA, CDR2 SQIVND (reference sequence). V lost 2 bases to trimming and J lost 4 bases; unmatched junction nucleotides: 5. This CDR3 is built from 16 residues. The CDR3 sequence: CASSIPGQGASTEAFF. In nucleotides, the CDR3 is TGTGCCAGTAGTATACCGGGACAGGGGGCGTCCACTGAAGCTTTCTTT.